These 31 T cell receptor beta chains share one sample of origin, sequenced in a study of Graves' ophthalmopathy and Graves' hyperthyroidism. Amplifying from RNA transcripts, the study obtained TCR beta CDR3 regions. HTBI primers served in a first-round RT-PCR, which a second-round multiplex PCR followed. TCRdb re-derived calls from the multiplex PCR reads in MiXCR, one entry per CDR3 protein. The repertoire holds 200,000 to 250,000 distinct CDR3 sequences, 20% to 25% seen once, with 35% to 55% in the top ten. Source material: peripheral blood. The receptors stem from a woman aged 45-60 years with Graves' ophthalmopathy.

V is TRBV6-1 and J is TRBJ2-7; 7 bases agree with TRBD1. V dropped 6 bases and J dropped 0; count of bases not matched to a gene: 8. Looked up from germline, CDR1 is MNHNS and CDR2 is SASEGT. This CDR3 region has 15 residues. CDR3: CASRPPGQSSYEQYF. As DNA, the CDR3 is TGTGCCAGCAGACCGCCGGGACAGAGCTCCTACGAGCAGTACTTC.

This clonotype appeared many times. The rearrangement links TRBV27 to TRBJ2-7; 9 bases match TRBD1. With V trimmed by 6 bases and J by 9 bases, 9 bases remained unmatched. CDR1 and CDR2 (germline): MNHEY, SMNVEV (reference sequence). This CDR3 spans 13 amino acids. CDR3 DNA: TGTGCCAGCAGCCGAGCCGGGACAGGGCTGCAGTACTTC. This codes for CASSRAGTGLQYF.

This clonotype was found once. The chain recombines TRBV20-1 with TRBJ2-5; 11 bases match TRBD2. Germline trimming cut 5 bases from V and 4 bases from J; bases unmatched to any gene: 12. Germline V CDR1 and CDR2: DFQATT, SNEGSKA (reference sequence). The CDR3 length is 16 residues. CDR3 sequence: CSAVPSGGPTIETQYF. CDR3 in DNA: TGCAGTGCTGTCCCTAGCGGGGGGCCGACGATAGAGACCCAGTACTTC.

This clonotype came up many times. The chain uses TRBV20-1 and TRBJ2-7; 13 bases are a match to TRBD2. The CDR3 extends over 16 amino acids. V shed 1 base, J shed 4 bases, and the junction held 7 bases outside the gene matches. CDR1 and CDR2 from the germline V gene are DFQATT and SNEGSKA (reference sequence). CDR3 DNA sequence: TGCAGTGCTAGAGTCATCCCGGGACTAGCGGGATACGAGCAGTACTTC. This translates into CSARVIPGLAGYEQYF.

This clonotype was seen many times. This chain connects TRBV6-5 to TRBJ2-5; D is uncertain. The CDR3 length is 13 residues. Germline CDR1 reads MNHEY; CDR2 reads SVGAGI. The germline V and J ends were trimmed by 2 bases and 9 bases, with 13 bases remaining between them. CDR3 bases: TGTGCCAGCAGTTACGACGGAGACACCCCCCAGTACTTC. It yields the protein CASSYDGDTPQYF.

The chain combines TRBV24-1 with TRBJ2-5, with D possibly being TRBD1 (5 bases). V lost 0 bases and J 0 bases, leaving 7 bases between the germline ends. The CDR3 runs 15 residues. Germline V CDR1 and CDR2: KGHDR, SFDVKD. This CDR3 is CATSDLAQDQETQYF. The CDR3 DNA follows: TGTGCCACCAGTGATTTGGCACAGGACCAAGAGACCCAGTACTTC.

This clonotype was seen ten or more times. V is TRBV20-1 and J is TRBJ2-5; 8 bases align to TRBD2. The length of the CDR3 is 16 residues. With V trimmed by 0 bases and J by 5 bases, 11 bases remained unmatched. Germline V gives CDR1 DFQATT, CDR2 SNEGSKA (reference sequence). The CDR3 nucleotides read TGCAGTGCTAGAGAGCCAGCGGGAGCTACGGGGGAGACCCAGTACTTC. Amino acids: CSAREPAGATGETQYF.

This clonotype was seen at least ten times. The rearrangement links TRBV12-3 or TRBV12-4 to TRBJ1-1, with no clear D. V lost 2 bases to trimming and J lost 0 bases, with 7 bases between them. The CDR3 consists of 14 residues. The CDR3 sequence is CASSLMGMNTEAFF. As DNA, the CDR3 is TGTGCCAGCAGTTTAATGGGGATGAACACTGAAGCTTTCTTT.

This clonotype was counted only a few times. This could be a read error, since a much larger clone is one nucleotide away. Here the CDR3 reads CVSSKTERLSDEQYF. The CDR3 DNA follows: TGTGTCAGCAGCAAGACGGAGCGATTATCCGACGAGCAGTACTTC. The chain is built from TRBV9 and TRBJ2-7, with D uncertain. This CDR3 has 15 residues. Germline V lookup: CDR1 SGDLS, CDR2 YYNGEE.

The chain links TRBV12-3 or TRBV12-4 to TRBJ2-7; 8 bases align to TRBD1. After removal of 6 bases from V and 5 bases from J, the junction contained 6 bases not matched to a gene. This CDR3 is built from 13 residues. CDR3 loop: CASRRQGYHEQYF. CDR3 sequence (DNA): TGTGCCAGCAGACGACAGGGGTACCACGAGCAGTACTTC.

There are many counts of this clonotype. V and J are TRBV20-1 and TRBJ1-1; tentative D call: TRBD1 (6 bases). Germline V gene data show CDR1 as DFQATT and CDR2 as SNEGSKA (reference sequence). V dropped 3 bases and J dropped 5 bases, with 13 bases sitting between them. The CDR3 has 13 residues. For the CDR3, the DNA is TGCAGTGCTAGTTACACAGGGAAGACTGAAGCTTTCTTT. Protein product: CSASYTGKTEAFF.

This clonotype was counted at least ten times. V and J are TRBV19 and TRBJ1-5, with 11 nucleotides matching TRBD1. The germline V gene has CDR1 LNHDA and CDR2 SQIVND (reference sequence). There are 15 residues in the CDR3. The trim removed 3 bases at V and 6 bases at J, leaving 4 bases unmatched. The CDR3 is CASSISDRGPQPQHF. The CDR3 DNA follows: TGTGCCAGTAGTATTTCGGACAGGGGGCCTCAGCCCCAGCATTTT.

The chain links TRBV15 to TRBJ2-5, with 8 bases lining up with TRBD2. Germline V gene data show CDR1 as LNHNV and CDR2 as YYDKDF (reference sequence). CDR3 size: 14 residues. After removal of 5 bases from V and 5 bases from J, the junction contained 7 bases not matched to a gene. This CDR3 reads CATSPRTSRETQYF. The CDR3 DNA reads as TGTGCCACCAGCCCCCGGACTAGCAGGGAGACCCAGTACTTC.

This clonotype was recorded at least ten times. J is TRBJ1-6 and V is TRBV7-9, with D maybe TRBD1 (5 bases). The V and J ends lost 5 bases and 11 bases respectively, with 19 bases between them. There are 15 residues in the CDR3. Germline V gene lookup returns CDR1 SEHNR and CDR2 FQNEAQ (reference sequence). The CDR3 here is CASSPAGTGTTPLHF. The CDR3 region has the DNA TGTGCCAGCAGCCCTGCCGGGACGGGTACTACACCCCTCCACTTT.

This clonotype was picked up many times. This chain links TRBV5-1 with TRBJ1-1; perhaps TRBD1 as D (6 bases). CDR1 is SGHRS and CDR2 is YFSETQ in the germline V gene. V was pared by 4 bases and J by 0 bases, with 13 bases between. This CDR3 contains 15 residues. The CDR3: CASSGGQLMNTEAFF. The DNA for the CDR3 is TGCGCCAGCAGCGGGGGGCAGTTAATGAACACTGAAGCTTTCTTT.

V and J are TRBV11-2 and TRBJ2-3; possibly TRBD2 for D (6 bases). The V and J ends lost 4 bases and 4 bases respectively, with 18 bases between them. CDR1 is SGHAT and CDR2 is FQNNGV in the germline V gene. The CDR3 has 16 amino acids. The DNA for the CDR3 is TGTGCCAGCAGCTCCTCATGGAGGGGTAGCTCAGATACGCAGTATTTT. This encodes CASSSSWRGSSDTQYF.

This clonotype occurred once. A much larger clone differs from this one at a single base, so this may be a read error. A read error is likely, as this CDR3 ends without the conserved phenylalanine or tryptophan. In DNA form, the CDR3 reads TGTGCCAGCTCACGGCAGCAAACGAACACCGGGGAGCTGTTTCTT. It translates to CASSRQQTNTGELFL. J is TRBJ2-2 and V is TRBV18; D unresolved. The V and J ends lost 4 bases and 0 bases respectively, with 9 bases between them. This CDR3 is 15 amino acids long. Per the germline V gene, CDR1 is KGHSH and CDR2 is LQKENI.

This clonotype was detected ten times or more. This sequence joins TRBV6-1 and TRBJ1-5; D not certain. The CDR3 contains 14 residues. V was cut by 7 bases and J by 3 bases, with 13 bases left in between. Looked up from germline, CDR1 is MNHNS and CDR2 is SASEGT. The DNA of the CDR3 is TGTGCCAGCAAATACAGCGTCTCCAATCAGCCCCAGCATTTT. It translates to CASKYSVSNQPQHF.

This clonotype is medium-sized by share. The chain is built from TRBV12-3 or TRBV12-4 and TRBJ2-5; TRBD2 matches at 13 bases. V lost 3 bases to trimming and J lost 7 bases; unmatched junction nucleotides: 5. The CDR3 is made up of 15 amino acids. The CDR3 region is CASSFGTSGVGTQYF. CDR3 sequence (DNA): TGTGCCAGCAGTTTCGGGACTAGCGGGGTGGGGACCCAGTACTTC.

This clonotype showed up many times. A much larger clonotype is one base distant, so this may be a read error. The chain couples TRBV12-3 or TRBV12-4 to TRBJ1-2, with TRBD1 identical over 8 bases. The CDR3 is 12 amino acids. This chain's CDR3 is CAGSPGTGGYTF. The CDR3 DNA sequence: TGTGCCGGCAGTCCAGGGACAGGTGGCTACACCTTC.

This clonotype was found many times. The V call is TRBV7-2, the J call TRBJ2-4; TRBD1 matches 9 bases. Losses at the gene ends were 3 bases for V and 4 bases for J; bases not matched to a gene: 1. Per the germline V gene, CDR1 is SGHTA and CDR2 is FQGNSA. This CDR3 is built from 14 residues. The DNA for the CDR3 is TGTGCCAGCAGCTTGACAGGGGGGAAAAACATTCAGTACTTC. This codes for CASSLTGGKNIQYF.

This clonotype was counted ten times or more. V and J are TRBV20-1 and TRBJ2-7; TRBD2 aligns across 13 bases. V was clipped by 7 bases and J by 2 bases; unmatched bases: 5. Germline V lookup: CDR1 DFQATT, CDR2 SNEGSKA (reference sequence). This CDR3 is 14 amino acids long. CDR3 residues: CSVRTSGGTYEQYF. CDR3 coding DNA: TGCAGTGTCAGGACTAGCGGGGGAACCTACGAGCAGTACTTC.

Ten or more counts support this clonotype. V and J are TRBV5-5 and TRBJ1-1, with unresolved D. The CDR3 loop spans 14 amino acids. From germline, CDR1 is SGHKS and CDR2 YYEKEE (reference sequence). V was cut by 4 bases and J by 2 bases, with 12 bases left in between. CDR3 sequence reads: CASSPRQTNTEAFF. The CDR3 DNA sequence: TGTGCCAGCAGCCCCCGCCAGACTAACACTGAAGCTTTCTTT.

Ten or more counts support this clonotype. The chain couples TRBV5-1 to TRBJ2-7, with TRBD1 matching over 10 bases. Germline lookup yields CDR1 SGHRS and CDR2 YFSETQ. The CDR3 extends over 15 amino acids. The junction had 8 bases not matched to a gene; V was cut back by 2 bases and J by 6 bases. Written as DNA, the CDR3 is TGCGCCAGCAGCTTTTGGGGACAGGGGAGTGGCGAGCAGTACTTC. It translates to CASSFWGQGSGEQYF.

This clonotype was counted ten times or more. CDR3 coding DNA: TGTGCCAGCAGCTTAGATGCTAGCGGGAGGTCCGAGCAGTACTTC. Translated: CASSLDASGRSEQYF. This chain connects TRBV11-2 to TRBJ2-7; 11 nucleotides line up with TRBD2. The CDR3 spans 15 residues. Germline CDR1 SGHAT, CDR2 FQNNGV. The V gene end was trimmed by 0 bases and the J gene end by 6 bases; junction bases not matched to a gene: 4.

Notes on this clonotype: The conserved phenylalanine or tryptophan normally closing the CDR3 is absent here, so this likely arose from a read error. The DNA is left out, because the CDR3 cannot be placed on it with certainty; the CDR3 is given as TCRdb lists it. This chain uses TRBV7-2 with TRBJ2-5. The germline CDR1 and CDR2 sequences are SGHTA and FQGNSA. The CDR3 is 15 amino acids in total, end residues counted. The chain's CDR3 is CASSPYSTGRETQHY.

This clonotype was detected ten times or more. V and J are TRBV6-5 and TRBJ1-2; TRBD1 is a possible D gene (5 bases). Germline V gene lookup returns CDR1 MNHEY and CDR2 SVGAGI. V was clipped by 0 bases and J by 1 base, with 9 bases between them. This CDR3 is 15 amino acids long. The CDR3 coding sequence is TGTGCCAGCAGTTACTCGCGGGGGGGTAACTATGGCTACACCTTC. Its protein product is CASSYSRGGNYGYTF.

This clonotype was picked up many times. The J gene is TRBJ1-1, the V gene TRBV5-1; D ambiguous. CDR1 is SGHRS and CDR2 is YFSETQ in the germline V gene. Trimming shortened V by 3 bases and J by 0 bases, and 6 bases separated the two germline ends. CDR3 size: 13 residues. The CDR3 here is CASSYNMNTEAFF. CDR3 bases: TGCGCCAGCAGCTACAACATGAACACTGAAGCTTTCTTT.

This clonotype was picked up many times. CDR3 nucleotides: TGCGCCAGCAGCCACGGGACTAGCGGGAGGAAGACCCAGTACTTC. This codes for CASSHGTSGRKTQYF. The chain joins TRBV4-1 to TRBJ2-5, with 15 bases that match TRBD2. With 3 bases clipped from V and 6 bases from J, the junction kept 2 bases outside the gene matches. This CDR3 is built from 15 residues. Germline V CDR1 and CDR2: MGHRA, YSYEKL.

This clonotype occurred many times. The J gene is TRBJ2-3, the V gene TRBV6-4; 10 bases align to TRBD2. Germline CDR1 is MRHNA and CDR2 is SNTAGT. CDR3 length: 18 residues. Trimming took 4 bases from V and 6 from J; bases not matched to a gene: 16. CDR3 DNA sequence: TGTGCCAGCAGTGGCTACCCTCTAGCGGGAGTTTCGAGGGATACGCAGTATTTT. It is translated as CASSGYPLAGVSRDTQYF.

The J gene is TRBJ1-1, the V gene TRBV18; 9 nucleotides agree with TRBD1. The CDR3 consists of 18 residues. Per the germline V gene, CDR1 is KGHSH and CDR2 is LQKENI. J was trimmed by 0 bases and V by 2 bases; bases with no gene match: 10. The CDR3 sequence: CASSPEGTGYSMNTEAFF. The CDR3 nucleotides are TGTGCCAGCTCACCAGAGGGGACAGGGTATTCTATGAACACTGAAGCTTTCTTT.